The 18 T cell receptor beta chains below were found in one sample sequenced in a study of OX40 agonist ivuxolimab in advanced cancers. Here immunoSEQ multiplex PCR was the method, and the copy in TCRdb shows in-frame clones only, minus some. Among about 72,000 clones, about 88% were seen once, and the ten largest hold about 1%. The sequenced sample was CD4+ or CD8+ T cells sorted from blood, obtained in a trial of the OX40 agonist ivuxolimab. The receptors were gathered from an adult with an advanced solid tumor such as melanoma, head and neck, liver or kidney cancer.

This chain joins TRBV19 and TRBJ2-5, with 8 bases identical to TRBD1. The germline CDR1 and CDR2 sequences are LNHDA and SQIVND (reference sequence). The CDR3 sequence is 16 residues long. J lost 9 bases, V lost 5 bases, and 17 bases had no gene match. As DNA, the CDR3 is TGTGCCAGTAGTCCCTCCCGGCTGGACAGGGTAAGGGCCCAGTACTTC. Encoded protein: CASSPSRLDRVRAQYF.

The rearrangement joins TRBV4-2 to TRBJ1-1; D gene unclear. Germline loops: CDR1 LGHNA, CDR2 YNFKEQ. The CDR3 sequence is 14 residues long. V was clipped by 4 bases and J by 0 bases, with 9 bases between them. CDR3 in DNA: TGTGCCAGCAGCCGAAGACGGGTGAACACTGAAGCTTTCTTT. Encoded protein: CASSRRRVNTEAFF.

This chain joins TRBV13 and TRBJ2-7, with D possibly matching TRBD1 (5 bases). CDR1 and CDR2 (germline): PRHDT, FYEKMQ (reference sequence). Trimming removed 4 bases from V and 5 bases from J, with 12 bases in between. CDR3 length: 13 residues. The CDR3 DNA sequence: TGTGCCAGCAGCTCTGGGCAGGGCCACGAGCAGTACTTC. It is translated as CASSSGQGHEQYF.

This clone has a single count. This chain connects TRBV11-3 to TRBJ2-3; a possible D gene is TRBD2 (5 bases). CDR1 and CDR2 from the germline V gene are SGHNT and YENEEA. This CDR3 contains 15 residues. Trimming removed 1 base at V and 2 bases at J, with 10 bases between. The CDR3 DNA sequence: TGTGCCAGCAGCTTAGGGACTGATCACACAGATACGCAGTATTTT. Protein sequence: CASSLGTDHTDTQYF.

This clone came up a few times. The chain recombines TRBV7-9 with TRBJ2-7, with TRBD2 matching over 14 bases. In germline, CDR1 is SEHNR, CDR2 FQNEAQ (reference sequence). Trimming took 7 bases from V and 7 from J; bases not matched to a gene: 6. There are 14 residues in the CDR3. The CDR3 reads CASNRLAGGNEQYF. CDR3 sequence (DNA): TGTGCCAGCAACCGACTAGCGGGAGGGAATGAGCAGTACTTC.

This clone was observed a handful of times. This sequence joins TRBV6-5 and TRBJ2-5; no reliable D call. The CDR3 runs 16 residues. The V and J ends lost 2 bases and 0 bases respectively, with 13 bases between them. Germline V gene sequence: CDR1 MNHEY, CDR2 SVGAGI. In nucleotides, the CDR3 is TGTGCCAGCAGTTACGATTTAGGCGGCTACCAAGAGACCCAGTACTTC. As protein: CASSYDLGGYQETQYF.

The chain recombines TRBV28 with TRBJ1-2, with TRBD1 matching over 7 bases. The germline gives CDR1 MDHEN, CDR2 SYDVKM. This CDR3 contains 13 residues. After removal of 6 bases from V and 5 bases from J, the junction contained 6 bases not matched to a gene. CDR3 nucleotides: TGTGCCAGCAGATCCGGGACAGTTTATGGCTACACCTTC. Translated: CASRSGTVYGYTF.

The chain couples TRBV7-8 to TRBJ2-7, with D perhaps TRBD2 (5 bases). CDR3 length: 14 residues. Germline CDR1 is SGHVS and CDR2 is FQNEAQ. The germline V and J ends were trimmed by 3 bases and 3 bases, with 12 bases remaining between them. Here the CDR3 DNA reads TGTGCCAGCAGCTTTGGAGCGGACTTCTACGAGCAGTACTTC. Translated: CASSFGADFYEQYF.

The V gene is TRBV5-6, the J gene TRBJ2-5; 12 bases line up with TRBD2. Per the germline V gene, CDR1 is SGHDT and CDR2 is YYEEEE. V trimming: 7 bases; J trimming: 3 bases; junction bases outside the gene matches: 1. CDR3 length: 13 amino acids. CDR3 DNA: TGTGCCAGCGGACTAGCGGGGAAAGAGACCCAGTACTTC. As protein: CASGLAGKETQYF.

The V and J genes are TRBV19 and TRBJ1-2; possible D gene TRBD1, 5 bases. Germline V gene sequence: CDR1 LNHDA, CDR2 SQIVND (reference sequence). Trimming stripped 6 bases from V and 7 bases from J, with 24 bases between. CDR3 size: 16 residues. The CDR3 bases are TGTGCCAGTAGAGCGGGGGAGACGTCTGGAGCGGGTGGCTACACCTTC. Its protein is CASRAGETSGAGGYTF.

In DNA form, the CDR3 reads TGCGCCAGCAGCTTTCGGGGAGGGAGATCCTACGAGCAGTACTTC. Its translation is CASSFRGGRSYEQYF. The chain recombines TRBV5-1 with TRBJ2-7; 7 bases match TRBD2. Trimming cost V 2 bases and J 1 base; bases outside gene matches: 6. This CDR3 has 15 amino acids. Germline lookup yields CDR1 SGHRS and CDR2 YFSETQ. Full variable domain (missing parts from reference TRBV5-1 and TRBJ2-7): KAGVTQTPRYLIKTRGQQVTLSCSPISGHRSVSWYQQTPGQGLQFLFEYFSETQRNKGNFPGRFSGRQFSNSRSEMNVSTLELGDSALYLCASSFRGGRSYEQYFGPGTRLTVT.

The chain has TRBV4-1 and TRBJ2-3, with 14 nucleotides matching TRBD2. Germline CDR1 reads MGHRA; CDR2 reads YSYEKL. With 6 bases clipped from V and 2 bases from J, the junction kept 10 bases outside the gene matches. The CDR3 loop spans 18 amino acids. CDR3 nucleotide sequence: TGCGCCAGCAGACTGGGACTAGCGGGGGCCCCTAACACAGATACGCAGTATTTT. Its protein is CASRLGLAGAPNTDTQYF.

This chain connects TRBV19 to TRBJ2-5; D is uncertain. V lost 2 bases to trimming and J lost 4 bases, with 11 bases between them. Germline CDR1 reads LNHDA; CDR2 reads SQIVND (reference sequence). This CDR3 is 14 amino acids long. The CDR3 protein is CASSIKGRSETQYF. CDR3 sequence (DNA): TGTGCCAGTAGTATAAAGGGCAGGTCAGAGACCCAGTACTTC.

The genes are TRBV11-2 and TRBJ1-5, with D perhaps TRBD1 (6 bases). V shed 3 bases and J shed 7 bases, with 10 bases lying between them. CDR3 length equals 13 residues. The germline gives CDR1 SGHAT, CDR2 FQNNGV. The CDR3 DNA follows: TGTGCCAGCAGCTTCAGGGGCGGCCAGCCCCAGCATTTT. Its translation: CASSFRGGQPQHF.

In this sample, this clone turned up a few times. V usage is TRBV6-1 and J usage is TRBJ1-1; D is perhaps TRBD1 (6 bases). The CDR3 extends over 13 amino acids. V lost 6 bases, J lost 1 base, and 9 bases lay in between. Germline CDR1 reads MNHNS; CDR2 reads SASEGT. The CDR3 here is CASRVQGNTEAFF. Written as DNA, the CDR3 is TGTGCCAGCAGGGTACAGGGGAACACTGAAGCTTTCTTT.

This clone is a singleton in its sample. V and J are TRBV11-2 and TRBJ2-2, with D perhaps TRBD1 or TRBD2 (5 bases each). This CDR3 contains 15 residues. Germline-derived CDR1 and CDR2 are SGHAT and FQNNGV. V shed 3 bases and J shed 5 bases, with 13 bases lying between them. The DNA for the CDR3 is TGTGCCAGCAGCTTCTCCGGGGCAGAGACCGGGGAGCTGTTTTTT. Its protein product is CASSFSGAETGELFF. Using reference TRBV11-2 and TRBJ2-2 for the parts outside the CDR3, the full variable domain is EAGVAQSPRYKIIEKRQSVAFWCNPISGHATLYWYQQILGQGPKLLIQFQNNGVVDDSQLPKDRFSAERLKGVDSTLKIQPAKLEDSAVYLCASSFSGAETGELFFGEGSRLTVL.

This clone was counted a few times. The CDR3 is CASSLLAALNNEQFF. The CDR3 DNA sequence: TGTGCCAGCAGCCTACTAGCGGCACTAAACAATGAGCAGTTCTTC. This chain connects TRBV7-2 to TRBJ2-1; 8 bases line up with TRBD2. Germline-derived CDR1 and CDR2 are SGHTA and FQGNSA. This CDR3 contains 15 residues. Trimming at V came to 5 bases and at J to 5 bases, leaving 8 bases not matched to a gene.

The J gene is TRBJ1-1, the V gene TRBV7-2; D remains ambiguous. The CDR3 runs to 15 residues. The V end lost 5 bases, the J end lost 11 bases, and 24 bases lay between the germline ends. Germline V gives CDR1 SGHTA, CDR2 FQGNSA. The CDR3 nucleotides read TGTGCCAGCAGCCAACGTGCCGGGAGAGAGTCTAAGGCTTTCTTT. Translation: CASSQRAGRESKAFF.